These 22 T cell receptor beta chains were all obtained from the same sample, sequenced in a study of CD8 T cells in Susac syndrome. RNA amounts of roughly 0.5 to 1 ug underwent reverse transcription with random hexamers. In TCRdb, the immunoSEQ multiplex PCR reads were re-called with MiXCR into one record per CDR3 protein. The sample shows about 240,000 distinct CDR3 sequences, 90% to 97% of them seen only once. Sequenced input: CD4+ T cells from PBMCs. Receptors were obtained from a human donor with Susac syndrome.

The V gene is TRBV27, the J gene TRBJ2-6, with D unclear. The V end lost 3 bases, the J end lost 3 bases, and 15 bases lay between the germline ends. This CDR3 has 17 residues. CDR1 MNHEY and CDR2 SMNVEV come from the germline V gene (reference sequence). The CDR3 spells CASSFFRVLGGANVLTF. CDR3 DNA sequence: TGTGCCAGCAGTTTTTTTCGTGTACTTGGTGGGGCCAACGTCCTGACTTTC.

The CDR3 loop is CSGTLTGPRYEQYF. The CDR3 nucleotides read TGCAGTGGGACGTTGACAGGCCCCCGCTACGAGCAGTACTTC. This chain connects TRBV20-1 to TRBJ2-7, with D maybe TRBD1 (6 bases). CDR1 is DFQATT, CDR2 SNEGSKA, per germline (reference sequence). The germline V and J ends were trimmed by 7 bases and 3 bases, with 19 bases remaining between them. CDR3 size: 14 residues.

The chain links TRBV29-1 to TRBJ2-1; 9 nucleotides agree with TRBD2. J lost 2 bases, V lost 5 bases, and 4 bases had no gene match. Germline assignment: CDR1 SQVTM and CDR2 ANQGSEA. The CDR3 runs to 14 residues. CDR3 region: CSVLGLATYNEQFF. CDR3 coding DNA: TGCAGCGTTCTCGGACTAGCGACCTACAATGAGCAGTTCTTC.

The CDR3 DNA is TGTGCCAGCAGCCGGGCGGCTCAAGGAGATACGCAGTATTTT. It codes for CASSRAAQGDTQYF. The V call is TRBV3-1, the J call TRBJ2-3; no clear D gene. The CDR3 loop spans 14 amino acids. Trimming took off 4 bases at V and 5 bases at J, with 13 bases between the two ends. From germline, CDR1 is LGHDT and CDR2 YNNKEL (reference sequence).

This chain uses TRBV30 with TRBJ2-3, with 10 positions matching TRBD2. V dropped 1 base and J dropped 5; count of bases not matched to a gene: 3. CDR1 and CDR2 from the germline V gene are GTSNPN and SVGIG (reference sequence). The CDR3 consists of 14 residues. The CDR3 sequence is CAWSERTSGDTQYF. The CDR3 DNA sequence: TGTGCCTGGAGTGAGAGGACTAGCGGAGATACGCAGTATTTT.

This clonotype was found once. V usage is TRBV19 and J usage is TRBJ2-1; D is ambiguous. The germline gives CDR1 LNHDA, CDR2 SQIVND (reference sequence). The CDR3 spans 15 residues. Trimming removed 3 bases from V and 2 bases from J, with 11 bases in between. The CDR3 nucleotides read TGTGCCAGTAGTATCACGGTTTTACCCTACAATGAGCAGTTCTTC. Translated, it gives CASSITVLPYNEQFF.

Only one count was recorded for this clonotype. The chain has TRBV13 and TRBJ2-5; a possible D gene is TRBD2 (6 bases). The CDR3 is 14 amino acids. Germline CDR1 and CDR2: PRHDT and FYEKMQ (reference sequence). The V and J ends lost 7 bases and 2 bases respectively, with 14 bases between them. The CDR3 nucleotides are TGTGCCAGCACGGAGGACTACCAGCAAGAGACCCAGTACTTC. Protein sequence: CASTEDYQQETQYF. Drawing the rest from reference TRBV13 and TRBJ2-5, the complete variable domain is AAGVIQSPRHLIKEKRETATLKCYPIPRHDTVYWYQQGPGQDPQFLISFYEKMQSDKGSIPDRFSAQQFSDYHSELNMSSLELGDSALYFCASTEDYQQETQYFGPGTRLLVL.

The rearrangement joins TRBV27 to TRBJ2-5; D is uncertain. V was shortened by 5 bases and J by 7 bases, with 11 bases between the two germline ends. The CDR3 length is 12 residues. In germline, CDR1 is MNHEY, CDR2 SMNVEV (reference sequence). Here the CDR3 reads CASSPTSGTQYF. As DNA, the CDR3 is TGTGCCAGCAGTCCGACCTCGGGGACCCAGTACTTC.

The CDR3 protein is CASRRAETDTQYF. In DNA, the CDR3 is TGTGCCAGCAGACGAGCGGAGACAGATACGCAGTATTTT. The chain employs TRBV6-4 and TRBJ2-3; weak D call: TRBD2 (5 bases). The V gene's germline CDR1 is MRHNA and CDR2 SNTAGT. The CDR3 covers 13 residues. V was pared by 6 bases and J by 3 bases, with 10 bases between.

The rearrangement uses TRBV29-1 and TRBJ1-5; D is undetermined. CDR1 is SQVTM and CDR2 is ANQGSEA in the germline V gene. V lost 4 bases, J lost 7 bases, and 17 bases lay in between. This CDR3 spans 14 amino acids. Here the CDR3 DNA reads TGCAGCGTTGTAAATGTTGGCAGAGACCAGCCCCAGCATTTT. As protein: CSVVNVGRDQPQHF.

The chain is built from TRBV15 and TRBJ2-7; D gene uncertain. Germline V gene lookup returns CDR1 LNHNV and CDR2 YYDKDF (reference sequence). V dropped 0 bases and J dropped 7 bases, with 10 bases sitting between them. The CDR3 has 13 residues. The CDR3 loop is CATSRDRVGEQYF. CDR3 coding DNA: TGTGCCACCAGCAGAGATAGGGTTGGGGAGCAGTACTTC.

The CDR3 sequence: CASSSTRPQHF. CDR3 bases: TGTGCCAGCAGTTCGACACGGCCCCAGCATTTT. The V gene is TRBV28, the J gene TRBJ1-5; D gene uncertain. Germline V gives CDR1 MDHEN, CDR2 SYDVKM. The V gene lost 4 bases and the J gene lost 9 bases, with 7 bases spanning the gap. The CDR3 contains 11 residues.

The V call is TRBV15, the J call TRBJ2-7; possibly TRBD1 for D (5 bases). The CDR3 consists of 17 residues. Trimming took 0 bases from V and 4 from J, leaving 19 bases between them. Per germline, CDR1 LNHNV and CDR2 YYDKDF (reference sequence). This chain's CDR3 is CATSRDPPDRRTYEQYF. CDR3 nucleotide sequence: TGTGCCACCAGCAGAGATCCCCCTGACAGACGAACTTACGAGCAGTACTTC.

This sequence joins TRBV2 and TRBJ1-2; D not certain. The V gene's germline CDR1 is SNHLY and CDR2 FYNNEI. V was clipped by 2 bases and J by 2 bases, with 12 bases between them. This CDR3 is 15 amino acids long. CDR3 in DNA: TGTGCCAGCAGTGAATCCGGCCTGACCAACTATGGCTACACCTTC. Protein product: CASSESGLTNYGYTF.

The gene calls are TRBV20-1 and TRBJ1-2; D not certain. CDR3 length equals 10 residues. Deletions cut 3 bases from V and 7 bases from J, with 6 bases between. Per the germline V gene, CDR1 is DFQATT and CDR2 is SNEGSKA (reference sequence). CDR3 protein: CSASGFGYTF. The CDR3 DNA is TGCAGTGCTAGCGGGTTTGGCTACACCTTC.

The chain uses TRBV6-6 and TRBJ1-3, with D possibly matching TRBD1 (5 bases). The V gene lost 10 bases and the J gene lost 3 bases, with 10 bases spanning the gap. The CDR3 extends over 12 amino acids. The germline V gene has CDR1 MNHNY and CDR2 SVGAGI (reference sequence). CDR3 sequence (DNA): TGTGCCACGGCAGGGAGTGGAAACACCATATATTTT. Amino acids: CATAGSGNTIYF.

This sequence joins TRBV7-9 and TRBJ2-7; D is perhaps TRBD1 (6 bases). Germline CDR1 SEHNR, CDR2 FQNEAQ (reference sequence). V was trimmed by 8 bases and J by 2 bases, leaving 16 bases between them. The CDR3 has 14 amino acids. For the CDR3, the DNA is TGTGCCAGCCCTCCGGGACATGTCACCTACGAGCAGTACTTC. This encodes CASPPGHVTYEQYF.

The chain combines TRBV12-3 or TRBV12-4 with TRBJ2-1; weak D call: TRBD2 (5 bases). Trimming shortened V by 6 bases and J by 12 bases, and 12 bases separated the two germline ends. This CDR3 spans 11 amino acids. The CDR3 bases are TGTGCCAGCAGCTTGGGAGTTTGGCAGTTCTTC. It yields the protein CASSLGVWQFF.

The chain carries TRBV23-1 and TRBJ1-1, with D unclear. TRBV23-1 carries the ORF label, with uncertain function. The V end was cut by 5 bases, the J end by 1 base, with 20 bases between. The CDR3 length is 17 residues. For the CDR3, the DNA is TGCGCCAGCAGTATTCGGTTTGGCAGGTGGGGGAACACTGAAGCTTTCTTT. This encodes CASSIRFGRWGNTEAFF.

The chain uses TRBV29-1 and TRBJ1-2; D call uncertain. V gave up 3 bases and J gave up 8 bases, with 4 bases separating them. Germline values: CDR1 SQVTM, CDR2 ANQGSEA. This CDR3 is 9 amino acids long. CDR3 DNA: TGCAGCGTTGATCAAGGCTACACCTTC. Translation gives CSVDQGYTF.

The CDR3 loop reads CASSLAVSQMNTEAFF. In DNA form, the CDR3 reads TGCGCCAGCAGCTTGGCGGTAAGTCAGATGAACACTGAAGCTTTCTTT. The chain recombines TRBV5-1 with TRBJ1-1; D gene unclear. The CDR3 covers 16 residues. V was shortened by 0 bases and J by 0 bases, with 12 bases between the two germline ends. Germline V CDR1 and CDR2: SGHRS, YFSETQ.

The rearrangement uses TRBV5-6 and TRBJ1-1; 8 bases fit TRBD1. Trimming cost V 4 bases and J 1 base; bases outside gene matches: 12. Germline assignment: CDR1 SGHDT and CDR2 YYEEEE. The CDR3 spans 17 residues. CDR3 nucleotides: TGTGCCAGCAGCCCAGAACCGACAGGGGTGAGGAACACTGAAGCTTTCTTT. Its translation: CASSPEPTGVRNTEAFF.